These 21 T cell receptor beta chains came from one sample sequenced in a study of cytomegalovirus exposure and HLA in healthy donors (dated by TCRdb to between 2016 and 2019). The protocol used for the library was the immunoSEQ multiplex PCR assay. For the multiplex PCR, a mixture combining 60 forward primers for TCR Vbeta segments and 13 reverse primers for TCR Jbeta segments was used. Here the immuneACCESS table is served through TCRdb, limited to in-frame sequences with V and J called. Missing clones are a known gap in these copies; in checked studies unresolved V genes cover under half, and the rest lacks a known reason. Across this sample there are some 77,000 clones, with roughly 85% seen only once. About 2.3% of the sample is in the top ten clones. The sequencing sample was made of PBMCs. All receptors come from a man younger than 40 in good health and CMV-seronegative.

This sequence joins TRBV6-1 and TRBJ2-6, with 7 bases lining up with TRBD1. With 10 bases clipped from V and 1 base from J, the junction kept 1 base outside the gene matches. This CDR3 is 13 amino acids long. Germline values: CDR1 MNHNS, CDR2 SASEGT. In nucleotides, the CDR3 is TGTGCCACGACAGGGTCTGGGGCCAACGTCCTGACTTTC. Translation gives CATTGSGANVLTF.

The rearrangement links TRBV19 to TRBJ1-5; 7 bases align to TRBD1. This CDR3 region has 13 residues. CDR1 and CDR2 from the germline V gene are LNHDA and SQIVND (reference sequence). V shed 10 bases, J shed 0 bases, and the junction held 3 bases outside the gene matches. The DNA of the CDR3 is TGTGCCACCCGACAGGGTAGCAATCAGCCCCAGCATTTT. Translated, it gives CATRQGSNQPQHF.

The rearrangement links TRBV7-9 to TRBJ1-2; TRBD1 matches at 8 bases. The CDR3 runs to 16 residues. Germline-derived CDR1 and CDR2 are SEHNR and FQNEAQ (reference sequence). The V gene end was trimmed by 1 base and the J gene end by 6 bases; junction bases not matched to a gene: 10. CDR3 in amino acids: CASSLGRDRPIHGYTF. CDR3 nucleotides: TGTGCCAGCAGCTTAGGTCGGGACAGGCCGATACATGGCTACACCTTC.

This chain connects TRBV6-6 to TRBJ2-7, with 12 bases matching TRBD2. With V trimmed by 5 bases and J by 4 bases, 3 bases remained unmatched. The CDR3 consists of 14 residues. Germline V lookup: CDR1 MNHNY, CDR2 SVGAGI (reference sequence). The CDR3 reads CASSPLAGGYEQYF. The CDR3 nucleotides read TGTGCCAGCAGTCCCCTAGCGGGAGGGTACGAGCAGTACTTC.

The genes are TRBV4-2 and TRBJ1-3, with D tentatively TRBD1 (5 bases). The CDR3 totals 16 residues. The ends were cut back, 0 bases at V and 0 bases at J, with 9 bases in the middle. The germline CDR1 and CDR2 sequences are LGHNA and YNFKEQ. The CDR3 here is CASSQEWTYSGNTIYF. The CDR3 coding sequence is TGTGCCAGCAGCCAAGAGTGGACATACTCTGGAAACACCATATATTTT.

This chain links TRBV9 with TRBJ2-7; 11 nucleotides align to TRBD1. This CDR3 has 15 amino acids. V shed 3 bases, J shed 6 bases, and the junction held 8 bases outside the gene matches. CDR1 SGDLS and CDR2 YYNGEE come from the germline V gene. CDR3 amino acids: CASSAGTGGTGEQYF. The CDR3 region has the DNA TGTGCCAGCAGCGCAGGGACAGGGGGTACCGGCGAGCAGTACTTC.

V and J are TRBV4-2 and TRBJ2-2, with 8 bases lining up with TRBD1. CDR3 length: 16 residues. Germline CDR1 is LGHNA and CDR2 is YNFKEQ. J was trimmed by 6 bases and V by 5 bases; bases with no gene match: 11. CDR3 nucleotide sequence: TGTGCCAGCAGCACCAATACAGGGGGAAGCGCCGGGGAGCTGTTTTTT. Translating it yields CASSTNTGGSAGELFF.

CDR3 nucleotides: TGTGCCAGCACGAACTCCCTTAACTATGGCTACACCTTC. Translation gives CASTNSLNYGYTF. V usage is TRBV6-5 and J usage is TRBJ1-2, with D uncertain. Germline loops: CDR1 MNHEY, CDR2 SVGAGI. The CDR3 runs 13 residues. Trimming left V 7 bases short and J 1 base short, with 10 bases between.

The chain uses TRBV4-3 and TRBJ2-1; D possibly corresponds to TRBD1 (5 bases). The V end was cut by 1 base, the J end by 3 bases, with 10 bases between. From germline, CDR1 is LGHNA and CDR2 YSLEER. The length of the CDR3 is 15 residues. CDR3 protein: CASSQGQSLYNEQFF. As DNA, the CDR3 is TGCGCCAGCAGCCAAGGACAGTCACTCTACAATGAGCAGTTCTTC.

The gene calls are TRBV27 and TRBJ1-5; perhaps TRBD1 as D (5 bases). Looked up from germline, CDR1 is MNHEY and CDR2 is SMNVEV (reference sequence). There are 13 residues in the CDR3. Trimming cost V 5 bases and J 4 bases, with 9 bases left between them. The CDR3, as DNA: TGTGCCAGCAGTAAACAGGTTAATCAGCCCCAGCATTTT. The encoded protein is CASSKQVNQPQHF.

This clone was counted between two and nine times. The chain recombines TRBV4-2 with TRBJ2-5; possibly TRBD1 for D (5 bases). The CDR3 is made up of 15 amino acids. Trimming removed 2 bases at V and 2 bases at J, with 12 bases between. The germline V gene has CDR1 LGHNA and CDR2 YNFKEQ. CDR3 sequence (DNA): TGTGCCAGCAGCCAACGTACAGGAACTCAAGAGACCCAGTACTTC. It codes for CASSQRTGTQETQYF.

V and J are TRBV4-3 and TRBJ1-3; 8 bases are a match to TRBD1. The CDR3 consists of 17 residues. Germline CDR1 reads LGHNA; CDR2 reads YSLEER. The trim removed 3 bases at V and 4 bases at J, leaving 11 bases unmatched. The CDR3 DNA reads as TGCGCCAGCAGCCACCTCACGCTCCGGGACAGGGGAAACACCATATATTTT. Encoded protein: CASSHLTLRDRGNTIYF.

A few counts support this clone. The gene calls are TRBV5-1 and TRBJ1-4; D is undetermined. The length of the CDR3 is 15 residues. V was shortened by 0 bases and J by 7 bases, with 13 bases between the two germline ends. Germline V gene lookup returns CDR1 SGHRS and CDR2 YFSETQ. CDR3 nucleotides: TGCGCCAGCAGCTTGGGTGAGGCGATCGGTGAAAAACTGTTTTTT. Translated, it gives CASSLGEAIGEKLFF.

The chain joins TRBV28 to TRBJ2-7; the match to TRBD2 covers 10 bases. The V gene end was trimmed by 3 bases and the J gene end by 3 bases; junction bases not matched to a gene: 14. Per the germline V gene, CDR1 is MDHEN and CDR2 is SYDVKM. The CDR3 runs to 18 residues. The CDR3 DNA reads TGTGCCAGCAGTTTGGTCGAGTTTATAGCGGGAGGACACTACGAGCAGTACTTC. This encodes CASSLVEFIAGGHYEQYF.

V gene TRBV6-1 combines with J gene TRBJ1-1; D is ambiguous. Germline V gene lookup returns CDR1 MNHNS and CDR2 SASEGT. The CDR3 spans 14 residues. V was trimmed by 3 bases and J by 3 bases, leaving 11 bases between them. CDR3 residues: CASSEAAADTEAFF. The CDR3 DNA sequence: TGTGCCAGCAGTGAGGCGGCAGCCGACACTGAAGCTTTCTTT.

Concerning this clone itself: The conserved phenylalanine or tryptophan is not found at the CDR3 terminus, so this likely reflects a read error. The chain couples TRBV7-8 to TRBJ2-7; 7 positions match TRBD2. CDR1 and CDR2 from the germline V gene are SGHVS and FQNEAQ. Germline trimming cut 5 bases from V and 3 bases from J; bases unmatched to any gene: 10. The CDR3 has 15 residues. The CDR3 DNA is TGTGCCAGCAGCCCCCGGGGGGAGATACTCTACGAGCAGTACTTG. It encodes CASSPRGEILYEQYL.

This sequence joins TRBV13 and TRBJ2-2; D is possibly TRBD1 (6 bases). Trimming cost V 9 bases and J 0 bases, with 11 bases left between them. CDR3 length equals 14 residues. Germline V gene lookup returns CDR1 PRHDT and CDR2 FYEKMQ (reference sequence). The CDR3 nucleotides are TGTGCCAGTACAGGGTCCCCGAACACCGGGGAGCTGTTTTTT. This sequence encodes CASTGSPNTGELFF.

This chain links TRBV9 with TRBJ1-2, with D possibly being TRBD1 (6 bases). This CDR3 contains 17 residues. Germline values: CDR1 SGDLS, CDR2 YYNGEE. The V end was cut by 0 bases, the J end by 8 bases, with 23 bases between. The CDR3 reads CASSVAGRGLPLIGYTF. CDR3 DNA: TGTGCCAGCAGCGTAGCCGGCAGGGGCCTACCCCTCATCGGCTACACCTTC.

The chain recombines TRBV7-2 with TRBJ2-1, with 8 bases that match TRBD2. After removal of 8 bases from V and 9 bases from J, the junction contained 15 bases not matched to a gene. Germline loops: CDR1 SGHTA, CDR2 FQGNSA. The length of the CDR3 is 15 residues. Written as DNA, the CDR3 is TGTGCCAGCGCCAGTAGCGGGATGGGGGTGGGTGAGCAGTTCTTC. Amino acids: CASASSGMGVGEQFF.

The rearrangement uses TRBV18 and TRBJ2-7; the D gene is possibly TRBD1 (5 bases). Per germline, CDR1 KGHSH and CDR2 LQKENI. The CDR3 runs to 13 residues. The V and J ends lost 4 bases and 0 bases respectively, with 7 bases between them. The CDR3: CASSHDSSYEQYF. In DNA, the CDR3 is TGTGCCAGCTCACACGACAGCTCCTACGAGCAGTACTTC.

V is TRBV7-2 and J is TRBJ2-2, with TRBD1 matching over 9 bases. Germline CDR1 SGHTA, CDR2 FQGNSA. J gave up 0 bases and V 3 bases, and 8 bases lay outside the gene matches. This CDR3 has 18 residues. The CDR3 DNA follows: TGTGCCAGCAGCTTGGGACAGGGTCGTCATGCGAACACCGGGGAGCTGTTTTTT. It yields the protein CASSLGQGRHANTGELFF.